This T cell receptor (beta chain) derives from a study of OX40 agonist ivuxolimab in advanced cancers. V lost 1 base, J lost 0 bases, and 12 bases lay in between. The germline V gene has CDR1 GTSNPN and CDR2 SVGIG (reference sequence). The length of the CDR3 is 15 residues. As for this clone: Antigen: not known.

Study-level findings and limits: Among the least clonally expanded were partial responders at 0.1-3.0 mg/kg.

Sequencing was performed with immunoSEQ multiplex PCR; in TCRdb, only in-frame clones are kept and a portion is missing. The profile shows some 40,000 clones, around 89% of them singletons. V is TRBV30 and J is TRBJ1-1; no firm D call. The sequenced sample was CD4+ or CD8+ T cells sorted from blood, obtained in a trial of the OX40 agonist ivuxolimab. This clonotype was sampled from an adult with an advanced solid tumor such as melanoma, head and neck, liver or kidney cancer. CDR3 DNA: TGTGCCTGGAGTGAGCAGGTCGGGTTGAACACTGAAGCTTTCTTT. It yields the protein CAWSEQVGLNTEAFF.